A single sample gave rise to the 21 T cell receptor beta chains below, sequenced in a study of control samples from healthy donors and cancer patients. Some clones are missing from TCRdb's copy, which holds only in-frame ones; the method was immunoSEQ multiplex PCR. The repertoire holds roughly 130,000 clones, with 85% to 95% as singletons. Source material: blood. The source of these receptors is a young man in good health.

This chain joins TRBV3-1 (or the pseudogene TRBV3-2) and TRBJ1-1; no firm D call. The CDR3 extends over 13 amino acids. V was cut by 4 bases and J by 2 bases, with 8 bases left in between. From germline, CDR1 is LGHDT and CDR2 YNNKEL (reference sequence). This chain's CDR3 is CASSRNLNTEAFF. DNA of the CDR3: TGTGCCAGCAGCCGGAACCTAAACACTGAAGCTTTCTTT.

The CDR3 coding sequence is TGTGCCAGCAGACAGGGGGCCGGAGAGACCCAGTACTTC. It codes for CASRQGAGETQYF. This chain links TRBV25-1 with TRBJ2-5, with TRBD1 matching over 9 bases. CDR3 length: 13 amino acids. Germline V gene data show CDR1 as MGHDK and CDR2 as SYGVNS. Trimming cost V 6 bases and J 4 bases; bases outside gene matches: 3.

The gene calls are TRBV29-1 and TRBJ1-3; D remains unclear. The V end was cut by 3 bases, the J end by 0 bases, with 9 bases between. CDR1 is SQVTM, CDR2 ANQGSEA, per germline. This CDR3 contains 14 residues. The CDR3 protein is CSVERRISGNTIYF. DNA for the CDR3: TGCAGCGTTGAGAGGCGTATCTCTGGAAACACCATATATTTT.

This chain joins TRBV12-3 or TRBV12-4 and TRBJ1-2; D is undetermined. The V end was cut by 3 bases, the J end by 4 bases, with 9 bases between. The CDR3 has 13 amino acids. This CDR3 reads CASSLGRSYGYTF. CDR3 sequence (DNA): TGTGCCAGCAGTTTGGGCAGATCCTATGGCTACACCTTC.

The V and J genes are TRBV7-2 and TRBJ1-5; 7 nucleotides align to TRBD1. Germline V gene sequence: CDR1 SGHTA, CDR2 FQGNSA. J was trimmed by 4 bases and V by 5 bases; bases with no gene match: 2. CDR3 length: 13 residues. The CDR3 DNA reads as TGTGCCAGCAGCCTGGACAGGAATCAGCCCCAGCATTTT. Protein sequence: CASSLDRNQPQHF. Variable domain in full (rest from reference TRBV7-2 and TRBJ1-5): GAGVSQSPSNKVTEKGKDVELRCDPISGHTALYWYRQSLGQGLEFLIYFQGNSAPDKSGLPSDRFSAERTGGSVSTLTIQRTQQEDSAVYLCASSLDRNQPQHFGDGTRLSIL.

The chain couples TRBV5-1 to TRBJ1-1; no reliable D call. Germline CDR1 SGHRS, CDR2 YFSETQ. V was shortened by 6 bases and J by 2 bases, with 14 bases between the two germline ends. CDR3 length: 14 residues. For the CDR3, the DNA is TGCGCCAGCATAGTCGGACCGAGCAACACTGAAGCTTTCTTT. As protein: CASIVGPSNTEAFF. The variable domain in full, with the rest retrieved from reference TRBV5-1 and TRBJ1-1, is KAGVTQTPRYLIKTRGQQVTLSCSPISGHRSVSWYQQTPGQGLQFLFEYFSETQRNKGNFPGRFSGRQFSNSRSEMNVSTLELGDSALYLCASIVGPSNTEAFFGQGTRLTVV.

The table lists this clone with a count of one. The chain is built from TRBV7-9 and TRBJ1-4, with D possibly TRBD1 on 5 matching bases. The CDR3 runs to 14 residues. V lost 3 bases to trimming and J lost 1 base, with 6 bases between them. The germline CDR1 and CDR2 sequences are SEHNR and FQNEAQ (reference sequence). The CDR3 spells CASSFGGTNEKLFF. CDR3 DNA sequence: TGTGCCAGCAGCTTCGGGGGAACTAATGAAAAACTGTTTTTT.

In its sample, this clone was seen a few times. The rearrangement uses TRBV6-5 and TRBJ1-5; D ambiguous. V gave up 7 bases and J gave up 0 bases, with 10 bases separating them. Germline lookup yields CDR1 MNHEY and CDR2 SVGAGI. The CDR3 is 14 amino acids. The CDR3 DNA reads as TGTGCCAGCATCTCCGGTTTTAGCAATCAGCCCCAGCATTTT. It codes for CASISGFSNQPQHF.

CDR3 nucleotides: TGTGCCAGCAGTTGGGAAGGGACGAACACCGGGGAGCTGTTTTTT. Its translation is CASSWEGTNTGELFF. The J gene is TRBJ2-2, the V gene TRBV6-5; D not resolved. Trimming removed 4 bases at V and 0 bases at J, with 9 bases between. This CDR3 has 15 amino acids. Germline lookup yields CDR1 MNHEY and CDR2 SVGAGI.

This chain connects TRBV19 to TRBJ2-5; D is undetermined. Germline V gene data show CDR1 as LNHDA and CDR2 as SQIVND (reference sequence). There are 16 residues in the CDR3. The V end lost 6 bases, the J end lost 5 bases, and 22 bases lay between the germline ends. CDR3 in amino acids: CASRPRTSSLLETQYF. The CDR3 DNA reads as TGTGCCAGTAGGCCCCGGACCTCGTCTTTGCTGGAGACCCAGTACTTC.

The chain recombines TRBV27 with TRBJ2-3; 12 bases fit TRBD2. Unmatched junction bases numbered 4, after V lost 2 bases and J lost 4 bases. Germline CDR1 is MNHEY and CDR2 is SMNVEV (reference sequence). This CDR3 region has 16 residues. CDR3 in amino acids: CASSLPTSGGPDTQYF. CDR3 bases: TGTGCCAGCAGTTTACCGACTAGCGGGGGCCCAGATACGCAGTATTTT.

This clone has just one count. The rearrangement uses TRBV19 and TRBJ1-2, with TRBD1 as a possible D gene (5 bases). The CDR3 covers 15 residues. CDR1 and CDR2 (germline): LNHDA, SQIVND (reference sequence). Trimming stripped 3 bases from V and 5 bases from J, with 16 bases between. As DNA, the CDR3 is TGTGCCAGTAGTATTTTTGGAGACAGACTATATGGCTACACCTTC. It encodes CASSIFGDRLYGYTF.

The chain joins TRBV27 to TRBJ1-4; maybe TRBD1 (5 bases). This CDR3 is 13 amino acids long. Trimming removed 6 bases from V and 7 bases from J, with 12 bases in between. Germline-derived CDR1 and CDR2 are MNHEY and SMNVEV (reference sequence). CDR3 residues: CASSPWDGEKLFF. The CDR3 coding sequence is TGTGCCAGCAGCCCCTGGGACGGTGAAAAACTGTTTTTT.

This clone has a handful of counts. V usage is TRBV6-5 and J usage is TRBJ2-7, with TRBD1 as a possible D gene (6 bases). Germline lookup yields CDR1 MNHEY and CDR2 SVGAGI. The CDR3 extends over 15 amino acids. V was pared by 1 base and J by 3 bases, with 13 bases between. CDR3 sequence reads: CASSYLQGSHYEQYF. As DNA, the CDR3 is TGTGCCAGCAGTTACTTACAGGGTTCGCACTACGAGCAGTACTTC.

The chain employs TRBV18 and TRBJ2-1, with D possibly matching TRBD2 (6 bases). The CDR3 is 16 amino acids. The germline CDR1 and CDR2 sequences are KGHSH and LQKENI. V lost 3 bases, J lost 7 bases, and 19 bases lay in between. DNA of the CDR3: TGTGCCAGCTCACCGATCTTTAGCGGCGCAGGGAATGAGCAGTTCTTC. Its protein is CASSPIFSGAGNEQFF.

The V and J genes are TRBV10-3 and TRBJ1-3; TRBD1 matches 10 bases. CDR1 is ENHRY, CDR2 SYGVKD, per germline. The CDR3 contains 16 residues. V lost 7 bases and J lost 2; bases outside the gene matches: 8. DNA of the CDR3: TGTGCCATCAATTCCCGGGACAGGGGCCCTGGAAACACCATATATTTT. Protein: CAINSRDRGPGNTIYF.

Note on this clone: Other DNA sequences within the sample encode an identical CDR3. The J gene is TRBJ2-2, the V gene TRBV18, with D perhaps TRBD1 (6 bases). V lost 3 bases to trimming and J lost 2 bases, with 10 bases between them. The CDR3 is 15 amino acids. Germline lookup yields CDR1 KGHSH and CDR2 LQKENI. The CDR3 loop is CASSPTRGNTGELFF. The CDR3 nucleotides are TGTGCCAGCTCACCCACCAGGGGAAACACCGGGGAGCTGTTTTTT.

This clone has just a few counts. The J gene is TRBJ1-2, the V gene TRBV10-2; 10 bases align to TRBD1. The J segment lost 5 bases and the V segment lost 7 bases, leaving 7 bases of the junction unmatched. The CDR3 contains 14 residues. Germline CDR1 is WSHSY and CDR2 is SAAADI. The CDR3 sequence is CASTRDRGGYGYTF. DNA of the CDR3: TGCGCCAGCACGCGGGACAGGGGAGGGTATGGCTACACCTTC.

The genes are TRBV30 and TRBJ1-1; tentatively, D is TRBD1 (5 bases). The CDR3 loop spans 14 amino acids. The germline V gene encodes CDR1 GTSNPN and CDR2 SVGIG (reference sequence). Trimming took off 4 bases at V and 5 bases at J, with 17 bases between the two ends. CDR3 bases: TGTGCCTGGACCGTCCCGGGGAGGGGAACTGAAGCTTTCTTT. Amino acid sequence: CAWTVPGRGTEAFF.

This chain links TRBV9 with TRBJ1-6; no clear D. Per germline, CDR1 SGDLS and CDR2 YYNGEE. The CDR3 covers 13 residues. V lost 0 bases to trimming and J lost 8 bases, with 6 bases between them. The CDR3 DNA reads TGTGCCAGCAGCGTAGATTTGGATTCACCCCTCCACTTT. Translated, it gives CASSVDLDSPLHF.

The chain links TRBV30 to TRBJ1-1, with unresolved D. The V end lost 0 bases, the J end lost 2 bases, and 7 bases lay between the germline ends. This CDR3 has 13 residues. Germline V gives CDR1 GTSNPN, CDR2 SVGIG (reference sequence). The CDR3 loop is CAWSVNLNTEAFF. CDR3 DNA sequence: TGTGCCTGGAGTGTCAATTTAAACACTGAAGCTTTCTTT.